This T cell receptor beta chain was identified in a study of technical replicates of blood from several donors. Germline assignment: CDR1 SQVTM and CDR2 ANQGSEA. The CDR3 extends over 11 amino acids. The V and J ends lost 4 bases and 8 bases respectively, with 11 bases between them. The table came from immunoSEQ multiplex PCR; TCRdb's copy has only in-frame clones and leaves some out. The repertoire holds 98,000 or so clones, with approximately 95% as singletons. The V and J genes are TRBV29-1 and TRBJ1-2, with D possibly TRBD1 on 6 matching bases. The sequence came from a human donor in good health. The material sequenced was T cells isolated from PBMCs. The DNA of the CDR3 is TGCAGCGTTGCAGGGGAAGAGGGCTACACCTTC. Amino acid sequence: CSVAGEEGYTF.